These 10 T cell receptor beta chains originate from one sample sequenced in a study of molecular identifiers for immune sequencing clone quantification. TCRdb redid the calling of the PCR reads with MiXCR, one entry per CDR3 protein. The table includes about 36,000 distinct CDR3 sequences, around 18% detected once. Sample: naive CD8+ T cells from blood, with Jurkat cell RNA spiked in. Subset reported: FACS-sorted CD8+CD4-CCR7+CD45RA+ naive T cells. Receptors originate from a human donor in good health. Some libraries in this study had Jurkat cell RNA spiked in.

This clonotype was seen more than once but under ten times. The V gene is TRBV7-7, the J gene TRBJ2-1; TRBD2 matches at 7 bases. Trimming took 2 bases from V and 6 from J; bases not matched to a gene: 19. Germline CDR1 and CDR2: SSHAT and FNYEAQ (reference sequence). CDR3 length equals 19 residues. The CDR3: CASSLLKGLGGRTPNEQFF. The CDR3 region has the DNA TGTGCCAGCAGCTTACTCAAGGGCTTGGGAGGGCGAACCCCCAATGAGCAGTTCTTC.

This clonotype was recorded many times. The gene calls are TRBV7-9 and TRBJ2-5; D is perhaps TRBD2 (5 bases). The germline V gene encodes CDR1 SEHNR and CDR2 FQNEAQ (reference sequence). CDR3 length equals 14 residues. V gave up 4 bases and J gave up 4 bases, with 13 bases separating them. The CDR3 nucleotides read TGTGCCAGCAGCTCGGAGGTGCCCGGAGAGACCCAGTACTTC. Its translation is CASSSEVPGETQYF. The variable domain in full, completed from reference TRBV7-9 and TRBJ2-5, reads DTGVSQNPRHKITKRGQNVTFRCDPISEHNRLYWYRQTLGQGPEFLTYFQNEAQLEKSRLLSDRFSAERPKGSFSTLEIQRTEQGDSAMYLCASSSEVPGETQYFGPGTRLLVL.

Comment on this clonotype: This may arise from a read error, as a much more abundant clone is one base away. This chain connects TRBV12-3 or TRBV12-4 to TRBJ2-1; 8 bases fit TRBD2. The length of the CDR3 is 13 residues. The CDR3 nucleotides read TGTGCCAGCAGTTTTTCCGGGAGGGATGAGCGGTTCTTC. This codes for CASSFSGRDERFF.

This clonotype was observed many times. The chain is built from TRBV4-3 and TRBJ2-7; weak D call: TRBD2 (6 bases). Trimming took 3 bases from V and 2 from J, leaving 14 bases between them. The CDR3 has 15 amino acids. Germline values: CDR1 LGHNA, CDR2 YSLEER. The CDR3 DNA is TGCGCCAGCAGCCAGGAACGGGAGTGGGCCTACGAGCAGTACTTC. Protein sequence: CASSQEREWAYEQYF.

The table lists this clonotype with many counts. This chain connects TRBV6-2 or TRBV6-3 to TRBJ2-1; TRBD2 agrees at 7 bases. The junction had 18 bases not matched to a gene; V was cut back by 0 bases and J by 7 bases. Germline V gene sequence: CDR1 MNHEY, CDR2 SVGEGT. The CDR3 sequence is 19 residues long. This CDR3 is CASSYSGISRTSSRNEQFF. Here the CDR3 DNA reads TGTGCCAGCAGTTACTCGGGAATCTCGCGGACTAGTAGTAGAAATGAGCAGTTCTTC.

Many counts were recorded for this clonotype. The rearrangement links TRBV6-2 or TRBV6-3 to TRBJ2-2; D uncertain. V was pared by 5 bases and J by 5 bases, with 9 bases between. This CDR3 contains 13 residues. Germline loops: CDR1 MNHEY, CDR2 SVGEGT. Here the CDR3 reads CASSDFGTGELFF. The CDR3 coding sequence is TGTGCCAGCAGTGACTTCGGTACCGGGGAGCTGTTTTTT.

This clonotype occurred a few times. The chain uses TRBV28 and TRBJ2-7; either TRBD1 or TRBD2 may fit D (6 bases each). Trimming took 2 bases from V and 4 from J, leaving 15 bases between them. The CDR3 consists of 15 residues. Per germline, CDR1 MDHEN and CDR2 SYDVKM. CDR3 nucleotides: TGTGCCAGCAGTTTAGTAAGGGGGGCTGTATACGAGCAGTACTTC. Translated, it gives CASSLVRGAVYEQYF. The complete variable domain, with remaining parts taken from reference TRBV28 and TRBJ2-7, reads DVKVTQSSRYLVKRTGEKVFLECVQDMDHENMFWYRQDPGLGLRLIYFSYDVKMKEKGDIPEGYSVSREKKERFSLILESASTNQTSMYLCASSLVRGAVYEQYFGPGTRLTVT.

This clonotype was counted many times. The chain uses TRBV6-2 or TRBV6-3 and TRBJ2-7; 7 positions agree with TRBD1. Looked up from germline, CDR1 is MNHEY and CDR2 is SVGEGT. Trimming at V came to 6 bases and at J to 2 bases, leaving 10 bases not matched to a gene. CDR3 size: 15 residues. The chain's CDR3 is CASRPGQAHPYEQYF. CDR3 sequence (DNA): TGTGCCAGCAGGCCCGGACAGGCCCATCCCTACGAGCAGTACTTC.

This clonotype was recorded many times. CDR3 region: CASSWRDGYEQYF. In DNA, the CDR3 is TGCGCCAGCAGCTGGAGGGATGGGTACGAGCAGTACTTC. The chain uses TRBV5-1 and TRBJ2-7, with D perhaps matching TRBD2 (6 bases). CDR1 is SGHRS, CDR2 YFSETQ, per germline. The V gene lost 3 bases and the J gene lost 4 bases, with 11 bases spanning the gap. The length of the CDR3 is 13 residues.

This clonotype occurred a few times. The chain combines TRBV6-1 with TRBJ2-1; TRBD2 agrees at 7 bases. V lost 1 base and J lost 4; bases outside the gene matches: 4. This CDR3 is 15 amino acids long. Germline CDR1 is MNHNS and CDR2 is SASEGT. CDR3 DNA: TGTGCCAGCAGTGAAGGGCTAGCGGATTACAATGAGCAGTTCTTC. The encoded protein is CASSEGLADYNEQFF.